The entry below describes one TCR beta chain. Its antigen is still unknown. This record comes from a study of OX40 agonist ivuxolimab in advanced cancers. Overall study: Patients received ivuxolimab, an agonistic anti-OX40 (CD134) antibody. Earlier treatment with anti-PD-1, anti-PD-L1 or anti-CTLA-4 was permitted, and around 36% had received some.

Data came from immunoSEQ multiplex PCR; TCRdb stores just in-frame clones and leaves some out. In the table there are some 130,000 clones, 80% to 90% of which are singletons. Trimming removed 7 bases at V and 5 bases at J, with 20 bases between. Per the germline V gene, CDR1 is SGHTA and CDR2 is FQGNSA. This CDR3 has 15 residues. General observations from the study: Certain nonresponding patients likewise had low normalized T-cell clonal expansion.

This rearrangement joins TRBV7-2 to TRBJ2-5, with D maybe TRBD1 (5 bases). The source of this sequence is an adult with an advanced solid tumor such as melanoma, head and neck, liver or kidney cancer. This material consisted of CD4+ or CD8+ T cells sorted from blood, taken in a trial of the OX40 agonist ivuxolimab. CDR3 sequence: CASTYSPQGPETQYF. Here the CDR3 DNA reads TGTGCCAGCACCTATTCTCCCCAGGGTCCGGAGACCCAGTACTTC.